Included here is one TCR beta chain sequence, with context. This clone was detected once. Its recognized antigen is unknown. It has no much larger one-base neighbor in the sample; base qualities were not kept. This entry is derived from a study of tumor-infiltrating lymphocytes in localized non-small cell lung cancer (dated by TCRdb to about 2021). About the investigation overall: The cohort covered several histologies, both smokers and never-smokers, and patients whose samples were collected after neoadjuvant chemotherapy. From each patient came resected tumor tissue plus uninvolved lung tissue from that same patient, and the uninvolved lung tissue was described as non-adjacent to the tumor. Flow cytometry, multiplex immunofluorescence, RNA-seq, exome sequencing and proteomics were applied to the same patients as TCR sequencing, which was one of several integrated assays. In total, the ICON cohort consisted of fewer than 190 surgical patients with localized non-small cell lung cancer who had their tumors resected. The paired tumor versus uninvolved lung comparison of immunoSEQ T-cell fraction included 55 patients.

CDR1 is given as MGHRA and CDR2 as YSYEKL, both from the germline V gene. V lost 6 bases and J lost 0 bases; the stretch between them is 12 bases long. Measured from the cysteine to the phenylalanine, the CDR3 is 15 residues long. The sequence is cut down to CDR3 DNA, 45 bases in frame from base 1. The T-cell fraction in tumor and uninvolved lung tissue was obtained from TCR sequencing using the immunoSEQ assay. On the study's bioinformatics: For survival analysis, patients were divided into high (upper tertile) and low (lower two tertiles) T-cell fraction groups, which were compared by log-rank test. A signed-rank test was used to test paired tumor versus uninvolved lung differences in T-cell fraction. TCRdb limited this immuneACCESS table to in-frame rearrangements with V and J called. A share of clones is missing; checked studies link under half to unresolved V genes, and the rest is unexplained. V, J and clone size are those of that table, while D and trimming were read from the DNA. A total of about 15,000 clones appear in this sample, around 84% of them only once. 10% of the sample comes from the top ten.

ICON enrollment began in 2016, and the last patient was enrolled in the second half of 2018. In a subcohort of 76 patients, fresh tumor and matched uninvolved tissue were collected for in-depth immune analyses, with TCR sequencing among those analyses. DNA isolated from bulk tissue, without cell sorting, was used for TCR sequencing. Results the study describes overall, beyond this receptor: Because different pieces of the same tissue were used for different assays, technical variation could not be separated from intratumor heterogeneity. TCR-derived T-cell fraction did not differ between the flow cytometry-defined immunotypes IM1 (good prognosis) and IM2 (poor prognosis). Assay coverage varied across patients depending on available tissue quantity, so only a subset of the cohort had TCR sequencing. TCRbeta sequencing supported higher T cell infiltration in tumors than in uninvolved lung tissue, consistent with immunofluorescence CD3 counts.

This TCR derives from a human donor with non-small cell lung cancer. Sequencing input: uninvolved lung tissue not adjacent to the tumor. Rearrangement joined TRBV4-1 to TRBJ1-3; the D gene assignment is ambiguous. In nucleotide form, the sequence is TGCGCCAGCAGGAGGACCTTTAGCTCTGGAAACACCATATATTTT. Its translation reads: CASRRTFSSGNTIYF.